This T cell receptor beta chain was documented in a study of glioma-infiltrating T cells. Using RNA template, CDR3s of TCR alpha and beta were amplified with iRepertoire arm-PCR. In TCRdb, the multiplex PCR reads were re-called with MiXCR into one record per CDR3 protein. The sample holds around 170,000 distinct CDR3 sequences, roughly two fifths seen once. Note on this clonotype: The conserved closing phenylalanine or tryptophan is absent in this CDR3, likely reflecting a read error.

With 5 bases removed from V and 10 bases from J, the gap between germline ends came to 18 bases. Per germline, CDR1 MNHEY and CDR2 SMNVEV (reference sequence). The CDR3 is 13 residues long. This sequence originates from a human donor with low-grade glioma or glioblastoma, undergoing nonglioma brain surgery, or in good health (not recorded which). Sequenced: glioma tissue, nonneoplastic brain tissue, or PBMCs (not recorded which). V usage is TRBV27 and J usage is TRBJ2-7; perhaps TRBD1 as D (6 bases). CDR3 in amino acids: CASSPGTLDEQYL. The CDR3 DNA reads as TGTGCCAGCAGTCCCGGGACACTTGATGAACAGTACCTC.